These T cell receptor beta chains were read from a single sample in a study of spatial heterogeneity in lung cancer. TCRdb re-analysed the 5' RACE reads in MiXCR, keeping a single row per CDR3 protein. The profile shows about 9,300 distinct CDR3 sequences, roughly 50% of them singletons. The input for sequencing was lung tumor tissue, taken at surgery. The receptors derive from a female donor with early-stage non-small cell lung cancer. The CDR3 runs from the conserved cysteine through the conserved F or W. The order of the fields is J gene, V gene, clone size, D gene, CDR3 DNA, CDR3 protein. A D gene is named only where the DNA matches it firmly. Part of the rows lack a size; the others show once, few, many or a class for expanded clones.

J gene: TRBJ1-5; V gene: TRBV18; clone size: NA; D gene: TRBD1; CDR3 DNA: TGTGCCAGCTCACCCACGGACAGGGGGAGTCAGCCCCAGCATTTT; CDR3 protein: CASSPTDRGSQPQHF
J gene: TRBJ2-1; V gene: TRBV9; clone size: NA; D gene: NA; CDR3 DNA: TGTGCCAGCAGCGTAGAGGCGGGAACCTACAATGAGCAGTTCTTC; CDR3 protein: CASSVEAGTYNEQFF
J gene: TRBJ1-1; V gene: TRBV7-9; clone size: NA; D gene: NA; CDR3 DNA: TGTGCCAGCAGCTCATCACGTCTAGGGGGAGCTTTCTTT; CDR3 protein: CASSSSRLGGAFF
J gene: TRBJ2-2; V gene: TRBV7-6; clone size: few; D gene: NA; CDR3 DNA: TGTGCCAGCAGCAAGCGGTACACCGGGGAGCTGTTTTTT; CDR3 protein: CASSKRYTGELFF
J gene: TRBJ2-1; V gene: TRBV12-3/TRBV12-4; clone size: medium-sized; D gene: NA; CDR3 DNA: TGTGCCAGCAGTTTGCAGGGGACACACAATGAGCAGTTCTTC; CDR3 protein: CASSLQGTHNEQFF
J gene: TRBJ2-7; V gene: TRBV20-1; clone size: NA; D gene: NA; CDR3 DNA: TGCAGTGCTAGAGGGATTGACCGGTTTGGGGAGCAGTACTTC; CDR3 protein: CSARGIDRFGEQYF
J gene: TRBJ2-7; V gene: TRBV4-1; clone size: NA; D gene: NA; CDR3 DNA: TGCGCCAGCAGCCAAGATTGGAGGCGGAAGTACTTC; CDR3 protein: CASSQDWRRKYF
J gene: TRBJ2-7; V gene: TRBV6-5; clone size: NA; D gene: TRBD2; CDR3 DNA: TGTGCCAGCAGTTCCCTTAGCGGGGGGGCCTACGAGCAGTACTTC; CDR3 protein: CASSSLSGGAYEQYF
J gene: TRBJ1-2; V gene: TRBV20-1; clone size: NA; D gene: NA; CDR3 DNA: TGCAGTGCAAGACACGAGATCTATGGCTACACCTTC; CDR3 protein: CSARHEIYGYTF
J gene: TRBJ2-1; V gene: TRBV6-5; clone size: NA; D gene: TRBD2; CDR3 DNA: TGTGCCAGCAGCTTACTAGCGGGGGGCCACAATGAGCAGTTCTTC; CDR3 protein: CASSLLAGGHNEQFF
J gene: TRBJ2-5; V gene: TRBV4-2; clone size: few; D gene: TRBD2; CDR3 DNA: TGTGCCAGCAGCCAAGACCAGCGGGGAGGAGGAGAGACCCAGTACTTC; CDR3 protein: CASSQDQRGGGETQYF
J gene: TRBJ2-6; V gene: TRBV29-1; clone size: NA; D gene: NA; CDR3 DNA: TGCAGCGTTGCTCCCGGCTCTGGGGCCAACGTCCTGACTTTC; CDR3 protein: CSVAPGSGANVLTF
J gene: TRBJ2-7; V gene: TRBV5-1; clone size: NA; D gene: NA; CDR3 DNA: TGCGCCAGCAGCTTGGAGGACGGATCCTACGAGCAGTACTTC; CDR3 protein: CASSLEDGSYEQYF
J gene: TRBJ2-7; V gene: TRBV6-5; clone size: NA; D gene: NA; CDR3 DNA: TGTGCCAGCAGTTACTCTAGGGGTCCCTACGAGCAGTACTTC; CDR3 protein: CASSYSRGPYEQYF
J gene: TRBJ1-2; V gene: TRBV5-1; clone size: NA; D gene: NA; CDR3 DNA: TGCGCCAGCAGCTTGGACTCAGGGGCGAACTATGGCTACACCTTC; CDR3 protein: CASSLDSGANYGYTF
J gene: TRBJ2-5; V gene: TRBV7-9; clone size: NA; D gene: TRBD2; CDR3 DNA: TGTGCCAGCAGCTCGGGACTAGCAGGAGAGACCCAGTACTTC; CDR3 protein: CASSSGLAGETQYF
J gene: TRBJ1-6; V gene: TRBV5-1; clone size: NA; D gene: NA; CDR3 DNA: TGCGCCAGCAGGTATGACGGGAGCTCCTATAATTCACCCCTCCACTTT; CDR3 protein: CASRYDGSSYNSPLHF
J gene: TRBJ2-1; V gene: TRBV7-9; clone size: NA; D gene: NA; CDR3 DNA: TGTGCCAGCAGCGCCGGCTACTCCTACAATGAGCAGTTCTTC; CDR3 protein: CASSAGYSYNEQFF
J gene: TRBJ2-5; V gene: TRBV5-1; clone size: once; D gene: NA; CDR3 DNA: TGCGCCAGCAGCTTGGGCGTGAGCAGCCAAGAGACCCAGTACTTC; CDR3 protein: CASSLGVSSQETQYF
J gene: TRBJ2-1; V gene: TRBV7-8; clone size: once; D gene: NA; CDR3 DNA: TGTGCCAGCGCGTTTGACGTAGTCGCGTTCTTC; CDR3 protein: CASAFDVVAFF
J gene: TRBJ1-2; V gene: TRBV12-3/TRBV12-4; clone size: NA; D gene: NA; CDR3 DNA: TGTGCCAGCAGTTGGACAGCCGTGCATGGCTATGGCTACACCTTC; CDR3 protein: CASSWTAVHGYGYTF
J gene: TRBJ2-3; V gene: TRBV3-1; clone size: few; D gene: TRBD2; CDR3 DNA: TGTGCCAGCAGCTCTATGACTAGCGGGGGCACAGATACGCAGTATTTT; CDR3 protein: CASSSMTSGGTDTQYF
J gene: TRBJ1-5; V gene: TRBV20-1; clone size: few; D gene: TRBD1; CDR3 DNA: TGCAGTGCTAGAGACTGGGACAGGGATAATCAGCCCCAGCATTTT; CDR3 protein: CSARDWDRDNQPQHF
J gene: TRBJ1-1; V gene: TRBV6-4; clone size: NA; D gene: TRBD1; CDR3 DNA: TGTGCCAGCAAAACTGACAGGGCAACTTCGAACACTGAAGCTTTCTTT; CDR3 protein: CASKTDRATSNTEAFF
J gene: TRBJ1-3; V gene: TRBV12-3/TRBV12-4; clone size: few; D gene: NA; CDR3 DNA: TGTGCCAGCAGTTTTACGGACGTGCGCTCTGGAAACACCATATATTTT; CDR3 protein: CASSFTDVRSGNTIYF